The text below deals with one T cell receptor beta chain. No antigen is known for it. TCRdb's table, derived via immunoSEQ multiplex PCR, lists solely in-frame clones and lacks some. The table has some 130,000 clones, approximately 85% seen once. The data stem from a study of cytomegalovirus exposure and HLA in healthy donors. Study-wide findings and caveats: The CMV antigen specificity of a few CMV-associated chains was confirmed through in vitro analysis. The study recorded 164 TCR beta chains that were cytomegalovirus-associated.

The receptor was derived from a woman aged 30 to 39 in good health and CMV-seronegative. Sequencing was performed on PBMCs.

The CDR3 bases are TGCGCCAGCAGCCAAGATTTCGTCTGGGCAGGGGGATTTGGAAACACCATATATTTT. Encoded protein: CASSQDFVWAGGFGNTIYF. The V and J genes are TRBV4-3 and TRBJ1-3; 7 nucleotides agree with TRBD1. V dropped 0 bases and J dropped 3; count of bases not matched to a gene: 14. Germline loops: CDR1 LGHNA, CDR2 YSLEER. The CDR3 has 19 residues.